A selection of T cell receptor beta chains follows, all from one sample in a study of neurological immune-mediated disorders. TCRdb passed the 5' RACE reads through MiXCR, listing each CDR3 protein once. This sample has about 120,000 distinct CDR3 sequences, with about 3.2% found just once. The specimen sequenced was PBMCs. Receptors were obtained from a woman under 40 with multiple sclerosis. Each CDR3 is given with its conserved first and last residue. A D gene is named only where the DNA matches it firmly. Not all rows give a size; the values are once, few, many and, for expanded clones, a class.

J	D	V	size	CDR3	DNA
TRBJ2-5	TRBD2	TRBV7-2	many	CASSLARAGGQETQYF	TGTGCCAGCAGCTTAGCGCGTGCGGGGGGGCAGGAGACCCAGTACTTC
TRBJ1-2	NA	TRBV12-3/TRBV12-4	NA	CASSLGKPIYGYTF	TGTGCCAGCAGTTTGGGAAAACCCATCTATGGCTACACCTTC
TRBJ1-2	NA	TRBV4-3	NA	CASSQGLTNYGYTF	TGCGCCAGCAGCCAAGGTCTGACCAACTATGGCTACACCTTC
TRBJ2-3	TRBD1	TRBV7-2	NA	CASSLLDRGYTDTQYF	TGTGCCAGCAGCTTATTGGACAGGGGCTACACAGATACGCAGTATTTT
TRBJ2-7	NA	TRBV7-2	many	CAIVPRSSYEQYF	TGTGCCATCGTCCCGAGGAGCTCCTACGAGCAGTACTTC
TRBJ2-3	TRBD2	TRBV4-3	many	CASSLRGAVDTQYF	TGCGCCAGCAGCCTGCGGGGGGCTGTTGATACGCAGTATTTT
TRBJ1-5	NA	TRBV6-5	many	CASSPSGGVRQPQHF	TGTGCCAGCAGTCCGTCCGGGGGGGTGAGGCAGCCCCAGCATTTT
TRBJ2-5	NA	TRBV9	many	CASSETRGGVQYF	TGTGCCAGCAGCGAAACCAGAGGGGGGGTGCAGTACTTC
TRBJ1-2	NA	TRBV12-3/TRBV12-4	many	CASSLKADYGYTF	TGTGCCAGCAGTTTGAAGGCGGACTATGGCTACACCTTC
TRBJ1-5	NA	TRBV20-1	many	CSARDPARSNQPQHF	TGCAGTGCTAGAGATCCCGCCAGGTCCAATCAGCCCCAGCATTTT
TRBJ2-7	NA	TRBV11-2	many	CASSLAGTATEQYF	TGTGCCAGCAGCCTCGCCGGGACTGCCACCGAGCAGTACTTC
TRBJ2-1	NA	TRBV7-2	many	CASSLRLGATLKDDEQFF	TGTGCCAGCAGCCTCCGCTTAGGGGCCACCCTAAAGGACGATGAGCAGTTCTTC
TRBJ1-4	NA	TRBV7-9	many	CASSISGREKLFF	TGTGCCAGCAGCATCTCGGGGAGGGAAAAACTGTTTTTT
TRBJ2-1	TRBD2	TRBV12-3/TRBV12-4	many	CASTILAGGLDEQFF	TGTGCCAGCACCATCCTAGCGGGGGGGTTAGATGAGCAGTTCTTC
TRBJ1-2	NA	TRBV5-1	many	CASSLSALGRDGYTF	TGCGCCAGCAGCTTGTCAGCCCTGGGACGGGATGGCTACACCTTC
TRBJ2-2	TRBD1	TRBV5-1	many	CASSLQGEPTGELFF	TGCGCCAGCAGCCTACAGGGGGAGCCCACCGGGGAGCTGTTTTTT
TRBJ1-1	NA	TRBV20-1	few	CSALRVGRSEAFF	TGCAGTGCGCTTAGGGTGGGACGCTCTGAAGCTTTCTTT
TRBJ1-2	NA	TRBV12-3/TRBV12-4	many	CASSMPGPDTYGYTF	TGTGCCAGCAGTATGCCGGGACCAGACACCTATGGCTACACCTTC
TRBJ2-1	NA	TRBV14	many	CASSPKAHEQFF	TGTGCCAGCAGCCCAAAAGCCCATGAGCAGTTCTTC
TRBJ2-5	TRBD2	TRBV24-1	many	CATSDGGSSGETQYF	TGTGCCACCAGTGATGGCGGGAGTTCTGGAGAGACCCAGTACTTC
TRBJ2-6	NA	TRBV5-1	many	CASSLTVSGANVLTF	TGCGCCAGCAGCTTGACAGTGTCTGGGGCCAACGTCCTGACTTTC
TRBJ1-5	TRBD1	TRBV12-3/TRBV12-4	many	CASSRRTGNQPQHF	TGTGCCAGCAGCCGTAGGACAGGGAATCAGCCCCAGCATTTT
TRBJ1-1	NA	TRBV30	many	CAWRARQGTTEAFF	TGTGCCTGGAGGGCCCGCCAGGGCACGACTGAAGCTTTCTTT
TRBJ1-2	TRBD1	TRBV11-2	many	CASSLSGGHYGYTF	TGTGCCAGCAGCTTATCAGGGGGCCATTATGGCTACACCTTC
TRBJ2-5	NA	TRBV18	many	CASSPSGAKETQYF	TGTGCCAGCTCACCGTCAGGGGCTAAAGAGACCCAGTACTTC
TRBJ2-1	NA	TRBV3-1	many	CASTQGRSIEQFF	TGTGCCAGCACCCAGGGGAGAAGTATTGAGCAGTTCTTC
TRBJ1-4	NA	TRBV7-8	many	CASSLVGGSEKLFF	TGTGCCAGCAGCCTCGTTGGAGGTTCTGAAAAACTGTTTTTT
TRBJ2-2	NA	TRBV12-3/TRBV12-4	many	CASGGQFGTGELFF	TGTGCCAGCGGAGGACAGTTCGGAACCGGGGAGCTGTTTTTT
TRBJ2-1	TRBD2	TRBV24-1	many	CATNDGRANEQFF	TGTGCCACCAATGACGGGAGGGCCAATGAGCAGTTCTTC
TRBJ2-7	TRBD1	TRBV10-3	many	CAISVGTGNYEQYF	TGTGCCATCAGTGTTGGGACAGGGAACTACGAGCAGTACTTC
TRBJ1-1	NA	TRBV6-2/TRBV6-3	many	CASSFTGTRNTEAFF	TGTGCCAGCAGTTTTACCGGGACAAGGAACACTGAAGCTTTCTTT
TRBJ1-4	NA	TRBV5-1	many	CASSSQRMANEKLFF	TGCGCCAGCAGCTCCCAGCGTATGGCTAATGAAAAACTGTTTTTT
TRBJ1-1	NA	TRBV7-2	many	CASSFGYTEAFF	TGTGCCAGCAGCTTTGGTTACACTGAAGCTTTCTTT
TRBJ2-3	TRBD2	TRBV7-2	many	CASSFRRERDTQYF	TGTGCCAGCAGCTTTCGGCGGGAGAGAGATACGCAGTATTTT
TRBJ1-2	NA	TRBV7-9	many	CASSTPGYGYTF	TGTGCCAGCAGCACCCCAGGGTATGGCTACACCTTC
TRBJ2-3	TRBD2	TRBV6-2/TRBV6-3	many	CASSRREGTDTQYF	TGTGCCAGCAGTCGGCGGGAGGGCACAGATACGCAGTATTTT
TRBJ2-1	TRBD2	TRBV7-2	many	CASSLASSRTLSGRPYNEQFF	TGTGCCAGCAGCTTAGCCTCATCCCGGACCCTAAGCGGGAGACCCTACAATGAGCAGTTCTTC
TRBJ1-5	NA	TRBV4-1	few	CASSQWGTPNQPQHF	TGCGCCAGCAGCCAGTGGGGGACACCCAATCAGCCCCAGCATTTT
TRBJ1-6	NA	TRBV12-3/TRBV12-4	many	CASSFGGRESSYNSPLHF	TGTGCCAGCAGTTTCGGTGGGCGGGAAAGCTCCTATAATTCACCCCTCCACTTT
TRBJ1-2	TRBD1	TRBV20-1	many	CSASDREGYTF	TGCAGTGCTTCTGACAGGGAAGGCTACACCTTC
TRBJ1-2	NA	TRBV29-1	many	CSGSETGGDYTF	TGCAGCGGTTCCGAAACGGGAGGGGACTACACCTTC
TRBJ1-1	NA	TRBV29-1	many	CSVQELVNTEAFF	TGCAGCGTTCAGGAGTTGGTGAACACTGAAGCTTTCTTT
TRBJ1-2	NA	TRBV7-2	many	CASSRDKNYGYTF	TGTGCCAGCAGCCGAGACAAAAACTATGGCTACACCTTC
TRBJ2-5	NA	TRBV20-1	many	CSAISEETQYF	TGCAGTGCTATCTCGGAAGAGACCCAGTACTTC
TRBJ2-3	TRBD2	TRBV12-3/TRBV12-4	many	CASSFSAGADTQYF	TGTGCCAGCAGTTTTTCGGCGGGGGCAGATACGCAGTATTTT
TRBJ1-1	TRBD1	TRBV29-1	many	CSSGLATGTGERGTEAFF	TGCAGCTCAGGGCTCGCAACCGGGACAGGGGAGCGTGGCACTGAAGCTTTCTTT